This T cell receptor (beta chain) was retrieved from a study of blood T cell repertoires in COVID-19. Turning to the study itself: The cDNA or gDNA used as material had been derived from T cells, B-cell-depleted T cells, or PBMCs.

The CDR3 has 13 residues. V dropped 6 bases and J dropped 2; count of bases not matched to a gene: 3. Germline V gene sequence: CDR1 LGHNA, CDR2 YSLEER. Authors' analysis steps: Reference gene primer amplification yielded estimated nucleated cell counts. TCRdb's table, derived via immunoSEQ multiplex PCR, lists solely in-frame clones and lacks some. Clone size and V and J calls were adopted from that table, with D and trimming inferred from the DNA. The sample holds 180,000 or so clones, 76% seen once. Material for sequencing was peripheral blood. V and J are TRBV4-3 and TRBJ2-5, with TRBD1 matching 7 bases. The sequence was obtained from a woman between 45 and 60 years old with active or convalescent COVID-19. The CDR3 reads CASSQGQQETQYF. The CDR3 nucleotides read TGCGCCAGCAGTCAGGGACAGCAAGAGACCCAGTACTTC.